The TCR beta chain described here comes from a study of blood T cell repertoires in COVID-19. CDR1 and CDR2 (germline): MGHRA, YSYEKL. Trimming stripped 2 bases from V and 0 bases from J, with 11 bases between. CDR3 length: 15 amino acids. Measured with immunoSEQ multiplex PCR; TCRdb has only the in-frame clones, and not every one. The sample has 90,000 to 120,000 clones; around 81% are singletons. The TCR sequence derives from an older woman with acute or convalescent COVID-19. Material for sequencing was peripheral blood. J is TRBJ2-7 and V is TRBV4-1, with D uncertain. This chain's CDR3 is CASSQNQISSYEQYF. The DNA of the CDR3 is TGCGCCAGCAGCCAAAACCAGATAAGCTCCTACGAGCAGTACTTC.